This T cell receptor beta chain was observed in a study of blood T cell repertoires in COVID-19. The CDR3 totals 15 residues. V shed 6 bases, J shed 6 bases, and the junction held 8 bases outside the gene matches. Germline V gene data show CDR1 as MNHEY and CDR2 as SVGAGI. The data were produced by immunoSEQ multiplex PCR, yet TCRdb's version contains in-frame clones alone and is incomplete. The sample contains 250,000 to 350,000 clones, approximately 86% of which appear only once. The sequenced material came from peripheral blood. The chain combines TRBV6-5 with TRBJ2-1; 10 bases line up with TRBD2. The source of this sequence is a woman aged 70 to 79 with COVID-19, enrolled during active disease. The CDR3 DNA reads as TGTGCCAGCAGGACACTAGCGGGGTACCCCAATGAGCAGTTCTTC. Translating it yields CASRTLAGYPNEQFF.